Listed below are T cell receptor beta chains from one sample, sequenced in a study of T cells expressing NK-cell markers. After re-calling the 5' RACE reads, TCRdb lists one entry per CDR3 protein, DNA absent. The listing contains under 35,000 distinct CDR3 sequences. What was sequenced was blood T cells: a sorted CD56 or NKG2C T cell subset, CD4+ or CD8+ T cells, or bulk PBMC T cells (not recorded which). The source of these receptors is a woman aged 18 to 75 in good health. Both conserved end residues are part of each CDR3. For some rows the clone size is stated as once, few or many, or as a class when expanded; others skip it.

CDR3aa: CASSQATDNQPQHF; v_gene: TRBV4-1; j_gene: TRBJ1-5; abundance: -
CDR3aa: CASSPPMTGGDTEAFF; v_gene: TRBV5-1; j_gene: TRBJ1-1; abundance: -
CDR3aa: CASGQGVDEQYF; v_gene: TRBV28; j_gene: TRBJ2-7; abundance: -
CDR3aa: CASSFDMSTDTQYF; v_gene: TRBV7-2; j_gene: TRBJ2-3; abundance: -
CDR3aa: CATLTGGTEAFF; v_gene: TRBV12-3/TRBV12-4; j_gene: TRBJ1-1; abundance: -
CDR3aa: CASSPRVGGNEQYF; v_gene: TRBV7-9; j_gene: TRBJ2-7; abundance: -
CDR3aa: CSVEYYPGTRPNYGYTF; v_gene: TRBV29-1; j_gene: TRBJ1-2; abundance: -
CDR3aa: CSVDLIAGVFYEQFF; v_gene: TRBV29-1; j_gene: TRBJ2-1; abundance: -
CDR3aa: CSLLESDRANQETQYF; v_gene: TRBV29-1; j_gene: TRBJ2-5; abundance: -
CDR3aa: CSWGPVGNEQFF; v_gene: TRBV29-1; j_gene: TRBJ2-1; abundance: -
CDR3aa: CASRGDREGLLSYGYTF; v_gene: TRBV12-3/TRBV12-4; j_gene: TRBJ1-2; abundance: -
CDR3aa: CASPGSGGATDTQYF; v_gene: TRBV2; j_gene: TRBJ2-3; abundance: -
CDR3aa: CASSLTGGTYGYTF; v_gene: TRBV5-1; j_gene: TRBJ1-2; abundance: -
CDR3aa: CASSSKLGQGASGANVLTF; v_gene: TRBV12-3/TRBV12-4; j_gene: TRBJ2-6; abundance: -
CDR3aa: CASSLPNFADGYTF; v_gene: TRBV5-1; j_gene: TRBJ1-2; abundance: -
CDR3aa: CASSWPGTHTEAFF; v_gene: TRBV7-2; j_gene: TRBJ1-1; abundance: -
CDR3aa: CASRQRGDSPNEQFF; v_gene: TRBV6-1; j_gene: TRBJ2-1; abundance: -
CDR3aa: CSVEGLEVGNEQFF; v_gene: TRBV29-1; j_gene: TRBJ2-1; abundance: medium-sized
CDR3aa: CASSLSGEAPRKLFF; v_gene: TRBV27; j_gene: TRBJ1-4; abundance: -
CDR3aa: CASSFGGVDGYGYTF; v_gene: TRBV12-3/TRBV12-4; j_gene: TRBJ1-2; abundance: -
CDR3aa: CASSFISLAPSTMETQYF; v_gene: TRBV11-1; j_gene: TRBJ2-5; abundance: -
CDR3aa: CASSQVVAQPQHF; v_gene: TRBV4-1; j_gene: TRBJ1-5; abundance: -
CDR3aa: CASRPGTGRTYEQYF; v_gene: TRBV12-3/TRBV12-4; j_gene: TRBJ2-7; abundance: -
CDR3aa: CASSRTGTGGPSVHF; v_gene: TRBV4-1; j_gene: TRBJ1-6; abundance: -
CDR3aa: CSAQKGRSVYNEQFF; v_gene: TRBV20-1; j_gene: TRBJ2-1; abundance: -
CDR3aa: CASSYSGDQETQYF; v_gene: TRBV6-5; j_gene: TRBJ2-5; abundance: -
CDR3aa: CASSKPGQGYEQYF; v_gene: TRBV6-1; j_gene: TRBJ2-7; abundance: -
CDR3aa: CASSLWATDTQYF; v_gene: TRBV5-5; j_gene: TRBJ2-3; abundance: -
CDR3aa: CASSLKAGGQPQHF; v_gene: TRBV5-6; j_gene: TRBJ1-5; abundance: -
CDR3aa: CASLDQGLGIDEQFF; v_gene: TRBV5-5; j_gene: TRBJ2-1; abundance: -
CDR3aa: CASSGTPYEQYF; v_gene: TRBV12-3/TRBV12-4; j_gene: TRBJ2-7; abundance: -
CDR3aa: CATWDYRTDTQYF; v_gene: TRBV28; j_gene: TRBJ2-3; abundance: -
CDR3aa: CASSPYGGLYGYTF; v_gene: TRBV4-1; j_gene: TRBJ1-2; abundance: -
CDR3aa: CASSTPQGAAYEQYF; v_gene: TRBV13; j_gene: TRBJ2-7; abundance: -
CDR3aa: CASSYREGALADTQYF; v_gene: TRBV6-5; j_gene: TRBJ2-3; abundance: -
CDR3aa: CASSSSGTVSYNEQFF; v_gene: TRBV11-1; j_gene: TRBJ2-1; abundance: -
CDR3aa: CASSLESGGVAEAFF; v_gene: TRBV13; j_gene: TRBJ1-1; abundance: -
CDR3aa: CSARPRDRWGYGYTF; v_gene: TRBV20-1; j_gene: TRBJ1-2; abundance: -
CDR3aa: CASSLNPGVTEAFF; v_gene: TRBV5-1; j_gene: TRBJ1-1; abundance: -
CDR3aa: CASSDGSSTDTQYF; v_gene: TRBV28; j_gene: TRBJ2-3; abundance: -
CDR3aa: CASSQEAPPGLQETQYF; v_gene: TRBV4-1; j_gene: TRBJ2-5; abundance: -
CDR3aa: CASSLIGNRPGNTIYF; v_gene: TRBV5-4; j_gene: TRBJ1-3; abundance: -